Presented here are 29 T cell receptor beta chains from one specimen sequenced in a study of control samples from healthy donors and cancer patients. TCRdb's table, derived via immunoSEQ multiplex PCR, lists solely in-frame clones and lacks some. Here the sample spans roughly 88,000 clones, approximately 91% being singletons. Sequencing was performed on blood. The origin of the receptors is a woman aged 30 to 39 in good health.

V is TRBV30 and J is TRBJ2-7, with D unclear. Germline CDR1 is GTSNPN and CDR2 is SVGIG (reference sequence). V shed 0 bases and J shed 0 bases, with 9 bases lying between them. This CDR3 spans 14 amino acids. The CDR3 nucleotides are TGTGCCTGGAGTGTGGGGTCAACCTCCTACGAGCAGTACTTC. This encodes CAWSVGSTSYEQYF.

CDR3 in DNA: TGTGCCACCAGCAGCACCGACAGGGGGATTAGCTCTGGGGCCAACGTCCTGACTTTC. It is translated as CATSSTDRGISSGANVLTF. The chain combines TRBV15 with TRBJ2-6; 9 bases match TRBD1. The ends lost 3 bases at V and 0 bases at J; junction bases unmatched: 9. CDR1 is LNHNV, CDR2 YYDKDF, per germline (reference sequence). The length of the CDR3 is 19 residues.

The chain links TRBV24-1 to TRBJ2-7; 7 bases line up with TRBD1. Germline loops: CDR1 KGHDR, CDR2 SFDVKD. J gave up 2 bases and V 4 bases, and 10 bases lay outside the gene matches. The CDR3 length is 16 residues. The CDR3 coding sequence is TGTGCCACCAGTGACAAACCCGGGACAGCTACCTACGAGCAGTACTTC. Its protein product is CATSDKPGTATYEQYF.

A note on this clone: Compared with germline, one end of the junction differs, possibly owing to a read error. The CDR3 DNA is TGTGCCACCGGTGACCCAGCGGGAGTTTACAATGAGCAGTTCTTC. Amino acid sequence: CATGDPAGVYNEQFF. This chain connects TRBV24-1 to TRBJ2-1; 8 positions agree with TRBD2. CDR1 is KGHDR, CDR2 SFDVKD, per germline. There are 15 residues in the CDR3.

J is TRBJ2-7 and V is TRBV3-1 (or the pseudogene TRBV3-2), with D hard to call. With 5 bases removed from V and 0 bases from J, the gap between germline ends came to 2 bases. The germline CDR1 and CDR2 sequences are LGHDT and YNNKEL (reference sequence). CDR3 size: 11 residues. The CDR3 spells CASSYSYEQYF. The CDR3, as DNA: TGTGCCAGCAGCTACTCCTACGAGCAGTACTTC.

The chain links TRBV29-1 to TRBJ2-6, with TRBD1 as a possible D gene (6 bases). The germline V gene has CDR1 SQVTM and CDR2 ANQGSEA. Trimming pared 7 bases from V and 2 bases from J, leaving 12 bases between. CDR3 size: 14 residues. The CDR3 DNA sequence: TGCAGCGCTGGGGGCTCAACTGGGGCCAACGTCCTGACTTTC. Its translation: CSAGGSTGANVLTF. Supplemented by reference TRBV29-1 and TRBJ2-6, the full variable domain reads SAVISQKPSRDICQRGTSLTIQCQVDSQVTMMFWYRQQPGQSLTLIATANQGSEATYESGFVIDKFPISRPNLTFSTLTVSNMSPEDSSIYLCSAGGSTGANVLTFGAGSRLTVL.

DNA for the CDR3: TGTGCCAGCAGCTTCTCCAGTCTCGGTCACTATGGCTACACCTTC. It specifies CASSFSSLGHYGYTF. This rearrangement joins TRBV7-9 to TRBJ1-2, with D hard to call. V was shortened by 3 bases and J by 3 bases, with 14 bases between the two germline ends. This CDR3 has 15 amino acids. The germline V gene has CDR1 SEHNR and CDR2 FQNEAQ (reference sequence). Drawing the rest from reference TRBV7-9 and TRBJ1-2, the complete variable domain is DTGVSQNPRHKITKRGQNVTFRCDPISEHNRLYWYRQTLGQGPEFLTYFQNEAQLEKSRLLSDRFSAERPKGSFSTLEIQRTEQGDSAMYLCASSFSSLGHYGYTFGSGTRLTVV.

This chain joins TRBV12-2 and TRBJ2-7; TRBD2, the table's D call, was not compared with the DNA. TRBV12-2 is flagged as a pseudogene. CDR3 length equals 17 residues. CDR3 loop: CASRPRVPSGKSYEQYF. As DNA, the CDR3 is TGTGCAAGTCGCCCAAGGGTGCCTAGCGGGAAGTCCTACGAGCAGTACTTC.

The chain has TRBV27 and TRBJ1-5; D gene unclear. The ends were cut back, 5 bases at V and 1 base at J, with 6 bases in the middle. Germline V gene sequence: CDR1 MNHEY, CDR2 SMNVEV (reference sequence). The CDR3 has 13 residues. The CDR3, as DNA: TGTGCCAGCAGTATGGGGAGCAATCAGCCCCAGCATTTT. This codes for CASSMGSNQPQHF.

This chain links TRBV7-9 with TRBJ2-1; D may be TRBD1 or TRBD2 (5 bases each). V dropped 1 base and J dropped 2 bases, with 12 bases sitting between them. CDR1 and CDR2 from the germline V gene are SEHNR and FQNEAQ (reference sequence). The CDR3 consists of 16 residues. The CDR3 DNA follows: TGTGCCAGCAGCTTAGGGGACCGGAGGACCTACAATGAGCAGTTCTTC. This codes for CASSLGDRRTYNEQFF.

V usage is TRBV7-9 and J usage is TRBJ1-1; D remains unclear. The CDR3 consists of 15 residues. Germline values: CDR1 SEHNR, CDR2 FQNEAQ (reference sequence). Between the trimmed V and J ends, which lost 3 bases and 6 bases, there was a span of 17 bases. The CDR3 spells CASSLALGGSPEAFF. The CDR3 DNA follows: TGTGCCAGCAGCTTGGCTCTCGGTGGGAGTCCTGAAGCTTTCTTT.

The rearrangement joins TRBV6-5 to TRBJ2-5; 10 nucleotides align to TRBD2. From germline, CDR1 is MNHEY and CDR2 SVGAGI. The trim removed 3 bases at V and 4 bases at J, leaving 8 bases unmatched. The CDR3 covers 16 residues. CDR3: CASSYGFQRGGETQYF. In nucleotides, the CDR3 is TGTGCCAGCAGTTATGGTTTCCAGCGGGGGGGAGAGACCCAGTACTTC.

This chain joins TRBV5-4 and TRBJ1-5; D uncertain. The CDR3 covers 15 residues. Trimming cost V 7 bases and J 2 bases, with 16 bases left between them. The germline V gene has CDR1 SGHNT and CDR2 YYREEE (reference sequence). The CDR3 region has the DNA TGTGCCAGCTTAGGGTTTATTTCGTGCAATCAGCCCCAGCATTTT. Residues: CASLGFISCNQPQHF.

This clone came up once. The rearrangement uses TRBV5-1 and TRBJ1-5; TRBD1 agrees at 7 bases. This CDR3 comprises 15 residues. Trimming cost V 2 bases and J 2 bases; bases outside gene matches: 4. Per the germline V gene, CDR1 is SGHRS and CDR2 is YFSETQ. The CDR3 region has the DNA TGCGCCAGCAGCTTAGGGGGCGGTCGCAATCAGCCCCAGCATTTT. This translates into CASSLGGGRNQPQHF. The variable domain in full, completed from reference TRBV5-1 and TRBJ1-5, reads KAGVTQTPRYLIKTRGQQVTLSCSPISGHRSVSWYQQTPGQGLQFLFEYFSETQRNKGNFPGRFSGRQFSNSRSEMNVSTLELGDSALYLCASSLGGGRNQPQHFGDGTRLSIL.

This chain links TRBV10-1 with TRBJ2-7; possibly TRBD2 for D (6 bases). This CDR3 has 13 residues. V was pared by 2 bases and J by 7 bases, with 12 bases between. Per the germline V gene, CDR1 is WNHNN and CDR2 is SYGVQD (reference sequence). The CDR3 reads CASSEVPGGEQYF. For the CDR3, the DNA is TGCGCCAGCAGTGAGGTCCCCGGAGGGGAGCAGTACTTC.

The chain combines TRBV11-2 with TRBJ2-7; 12 bases are shared with TRBD1. After removal of 1 base from V and 8 bases from J, the junction contained 9 bases not matched to a gene. Germline CDR1 reads SGHAT; CDR2 reads FQNNGV. The CDR3 length is 16 residues. CDR3 bases: TGTGCCAGCAGCTTAGCCGGGGACAGGGGGCGAAAGAAGCAGTACTTC. This sequence encodes CASSLAGDRGRKKQYF. The whole variable domain, remainder taken from reference TRBV11-2 and TRBJ2-7, is EAGVAQSPRYKIIEKRQSVAFWCNPISGHATLYWYQQILGQGPKLLIQFQNNGVVDDSQLPKDRFSAERLKGVDSTLKIQPAKLEDSAVYLCASSLAGDRGRKKQYFGPGTRLTVT.

The gene calls are TRBV7-9 and TRBJ1-1; no firm D call. The CDR3 consists of 14 residues. The ends were cut back, 2 bases at V and 0 bases at J, with 7 bases in the middle. Germline CDR1 is SEHNR and CDR2 is FQNEAQ (reference sequence). CDR3: CASSLNLVNTEAFF. The CDR3 DNA sequence: TGTGCCAGCAGCTTAAACCTGGTGAACACTGAAGCTTTCTTT. The whole variable domain, remainder taken from reference TRBV7-9 and TRBJ1-1, is DTGVSQNPRHKITKRGQNVTFRCDPISEHNRLYWYRQTLGQGPEFLTYFQNEAQLEKSRLLSDRFSAERPKGSFSTLEIQRTEQGDSAMYLCASSLNLVNTEAFFGQGTRLTVV.

The chain carries TRBV19 and TRBJ1-6, with D perhaps TRBD1 (6 bases). There are 14 residues in the CDR3. V was pared by 6 bases and J by 6 bases, with 12 bases between. Germline V gene lookup returns CDR1 LNHDA and CDR2 SQIVND (reference sequence). The CDR3, as DNA: TGTGCCAGTAGGGGGGCAGGGATTAATTCACCCCTCCACTTT. Translated, it gives CASRGAGINSPLHF. Supplemented by reference TRBV19 and TRBJ1-6, the full variable domain reads DGGITQSPKYLFRKEGQNVTLSCEQNLNHDAMYWYRQDPGQGLRLIYYSQIVNDFQKGDIAEGYSVSREKKESFPLTVTSAQKNPTAFYLCASRGAGINSPLHFGNGTRLTVT.

The chain recombines TRBV5-1 with TRBJ1-2; 7 positions agree with TRBD1. The CDR3 totals 14 residues. CDR1 and CDR2 from the germline V gene are SGHRS and YFSETQ. V shed 5 bases, J shed 3 bases, and the junction held 7 bases outside the gene matches. The DNA for the CDR3 is TGCGCCAGCAGTTTTCAAACAGGGGACTATGGCTACACCTTC. Translating gives CASSFQTGDYGYTF.

The chain joins TRBV5-1 to TRBJ2-7; D not resolved. The germline gives CDR1 SGHRS, CDR2 YFSETQ. The CDR3 totals 14 residues. Trimming removed 3 bases at V and 2 bases at J, with 12 bases between. The CDR3 reads CASSSRLPPYEQYF. CDR3 sequence (DNA): TGCGCCAGCAGCTCCAGGCTTCCCCCCTACGAGCAGTACTTC.

The chain links TRBV28 to TRBJ1-6; maybe TRBD1 (6 bases). V dropped 7 bases and J dropped 10 bases, with 11 bases sitting between them. The CDR3 runs 12 residues. Germline V gene lookup returns CDR1 MDHEN and CDR2 SYDVKM. The CDR3 spells CASTGRGSPLHF. The CDR3 DNA follows: TGTGCCAGCACGGGCAGGGGATCACCCCTCCACTTT.

The chain has TRBV21-1 and TRBJ2-7; the table's D call, TRBD2, was not checked against the DNA. TRBV21-1 is noted as a pseudogene. The CDR3 is made up of 15 amino acids. CDR3 loop: CASSKEAGGPREQYF. CDR3 nucleotide sequence: TGTGCCAGCAGCAAAGAAGCGGGAGGCCCGCGGGAGCAGTACTTC.

This clone has just a few counts. This CDR3 is also generated by other DNA sequences in the sample. This rearrangement joins TRBV28 to TRBJ1-5; D gene uncertain. V was shortened by 6 bases and J by 1 base, with 7 bases between the two germline ends. Germline loops: CDR1 MDHEN, CDR2 SYDVKM. The CDR3 contains 13 residues. This chain's CDR3 is CASSPDSNQPQHF. In DNA, the CDR3 is TGTGCCAGCAGCCCGGACAGCAATCAGCCCCAGCATTTT.

The DNA of the CDR3 is TGTGCCAGCAGTTTTAGGCGCAACACTGAAGCTTTCTTT. It specifies CASSFRRNTEAFF. The chain joins TRBV28 to TRBJ1-1; D remains unclear. The V end lost 3 bases, the J end lost 2 bases, and 7 bases lay between the germline ends. In germline, CDR1 is MDHEN, CDR2 SYDVKM. CDR3 length equals 13 residues.

The CDR3 reads CASTTPSGSTYEQYF. CDR3 DNA: TGTGCCAGCACCACCCCGAGCGGCTCAACCTACGAGCAGTACTTC. V and J are TRBV28 and TRBJ2-7; maybe TRBD2 (5 bases). Trimming removed 7 bases from V and 2 bases from J, with 18 bases in between. The CDR3 totals 15 residues. Germline CDR1 reads MDHEN; CDR2 reads SYDVKM.

The rearrangement links TRBV30 to TRBJ2-7, with unresolved D. The CDR3 has 12 amino acids. Looked up from germline, CDR1 is GTSNPN and CDR2 is SVGIG (reference sequence). The CDR3 DNA reads as TGTATGGGCACGGGTTTGGACTACGAGCAGTACTTC. Translating gives CMGTGLDYEQYF. Full variable domain (missing parts from reference TRBV30 and TRBJ2-7): SQTIHQWPATLVQPVGSPLSLECTVEGTSNPNLYWYRQAAGRGLQLLFYSVGIGQISSEVPQNLSASRPQDRQFILSSKKLLLSDSGFYLCMGTGLDYEQYFGPGTRLTVT.

This chain joins TRBV5-1 and TRBJ2-7, with D perhaps TRBD1 (8 bases). Trimming left V 4 bases short and J 0 bases short, with 26 bases between. CDR3 size: 19 residues. Germline CDR1 reads SGHRS; CDR2 reads YFSETQ. The CDR3 coding sequence is TGCGCCAGCAGCACTGGGAGCGGGACAGGCCATCCGGGCTCCTACGAGCAGTACTTC. This codes for CASSTGSGTGHPGSYEQYF.

This chain links TRBV5-6 with TRBJ2-1; TRBD2 aligns across 9 bases. Trimming removed 1 base from V and 7 bases from J; junction bases left unmatched: 9. Germline V lookup: CDR1 SGHDT, CDR2 YYEEEE. The CDR3 is 16 amino acids. The CDR3 loop reads CASSLTMRGGGNEQFF. CDR3 in DNA: TGTGCCAGCAGCTTGACGATGCGGGGGGGCGGTAATGAGCAGTTCTTC.

This chain joins TRBV7-9 and TRBJ1-1; TRBD1 matches at 7 bases. The V gene's germline CDR1 is SEHNR and CDR2 FQNEAQ (reference sequence). With 2 bases clipped from V and 5 bases from J, the junction kept 5 bases outside the gene matches. The CDR3 consists of 14 residues. The CDR3 DNA follows: TGTGCCAGCAGCTTAAGCCAGGGGGGAACTGAAGCTTTCTTT. It translates to CASSLSQGGTEAFF.